This TCR beta chain was recorded in a study of Tregs in tolerant kidney transplant recipients. Study findings and constraints: Biological reproducibility was not directly addressed, but technical replication error appeared minimal. The most relevant donor-specific Treg TCRbeta repertoire apparently came from expansion with activated donor B cells. Few patients were studied, so findings need validation in larger groups.

Related graft donors supplied nonmyeloablative bone marrow transplants, and mixed chimerism was transient. CD4+CD25+CD127- Tregs, CD4+CD25- non-Tregs, CD4 and CD8 cells were sorted. Clones were read by immunoSEQ multiplex PCR, and TCRdb kept only the in-frame ones, dropping some. Its listing shows about 11,000 clones. With regard to this clone: The antigen is not known. Coverage ceases 3 residues before the CDR3 finishes, and the germline J gene fills in the end.

Trimming at V came to 3 bases and at J to 3 bases, leaving 11 bases not matched to a gene. This CDR3 spans 18 amino acids. In germline, CDR1 is SGHVS, CDR2 FQNEAQ. This receptor was obtained from a human patient who received a combined kidney and bone marrow transplant. The T cells may come from the graft donor. V is TRBV7-8 and J is TRBJ2-7; 13 bases fit TRBD2. The sequenced sample was CD8+ T cells from blood (PBMCs), obtained 24 months after the transplant. CDR3 residues: CASSFVLAGGPGDYEQYF. CDR3 DNA, as far as it was read: TGTGCCAGCAGCTTTGTACTAGCGGGAGGGCCGGGAGACTACGAG.